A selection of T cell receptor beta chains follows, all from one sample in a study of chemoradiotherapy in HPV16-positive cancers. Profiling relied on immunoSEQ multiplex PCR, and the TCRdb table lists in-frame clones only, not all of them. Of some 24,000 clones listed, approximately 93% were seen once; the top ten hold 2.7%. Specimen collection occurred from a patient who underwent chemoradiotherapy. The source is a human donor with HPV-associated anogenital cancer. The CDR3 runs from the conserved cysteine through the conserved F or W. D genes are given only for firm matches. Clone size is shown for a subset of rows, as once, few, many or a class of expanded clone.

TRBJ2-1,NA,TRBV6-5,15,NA,CASRTGTPSYNEQFF,TGTGCCAGCAGGACCGGGACACCCAGCTACAATGAGCAGTTCTTC
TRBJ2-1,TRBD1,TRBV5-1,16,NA,CASSLDRGLNTGEQFF,TGCGCCAGCAGCTTGGACAGGGGTCTTAATACGGGTGAGCAGTTCTTC
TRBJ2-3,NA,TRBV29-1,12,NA,CSVGRSTDTQYF,TGCAGCGTAGGCAGGTCCACAGATACGCAGTATTTT
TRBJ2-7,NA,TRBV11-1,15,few,CASSLGQDLLYEQYF,TGTGCCAGCAGCTTAGGGCAGGACTTACTCTACGAGCAGTACTTC
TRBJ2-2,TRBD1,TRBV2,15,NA,CASRTGGSNTGELFF,TGTGCCAGCCGAACAGGGGGGTCGAACACCGGGGAGCTGTTTTTT
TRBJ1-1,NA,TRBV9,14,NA,CASSVIPGNTEAFF,TGTGCCAGCAGCGTAATACCGGGGAACACTGAAGCTTTCTTT
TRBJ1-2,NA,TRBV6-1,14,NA,CASNSGWPDYGYTF,TGTGCCAGCAATTCGGGGTGGCCGGATTATGGCTACACCTTC
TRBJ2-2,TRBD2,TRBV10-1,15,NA,CASSPGTSGTGELFF,TGCGCCAGCAGTCCCGGGACTAGCGGGACGGGGGAGCTGTTTTTT
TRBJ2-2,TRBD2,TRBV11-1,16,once,CASSISGGAITGELFF,TGTGCCAGCAGCATTAGCGGGGGGGCTATCACCGGGGAGCTGTTTTTT
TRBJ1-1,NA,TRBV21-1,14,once,CASCPPGRGTEAFF,TGTGCCAGCTGCCCCCCGGGAAGGGGCACTGAAGCTTTCTTT
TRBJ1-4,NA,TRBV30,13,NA,CAWSVASNEKLFF,TGTGCCTGGAGTGTGGCCTCTAATGAAAAACTGTTTTTT
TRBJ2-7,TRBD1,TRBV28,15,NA,CASSHRDRARNEQYF,TGTGCCAGCAGCCACAGGGACAGGGCAAGGAACGAGCAGTACTTC
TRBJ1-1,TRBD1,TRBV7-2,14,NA,CASGLNRGGTEAFF,TGTGCCAGCGGTCTAAACAGGGGGGGGACTGAAGCTTTCTTT
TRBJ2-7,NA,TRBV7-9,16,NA,CASSLGVSGGAYEQYF,TGTGCCAGCAGCTTAGGAGTGAGCGGCGGGGCCTACGAGCAGTACTTC
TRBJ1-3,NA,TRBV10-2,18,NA,CASRFSSFGEKAGNTIYF,TGCGCCAGCAGGTTCTCTTCGTTTGGGGAGAAGGCTGGAAACACCATATATTTT
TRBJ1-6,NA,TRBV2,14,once,CATNRETYNSPLHF,TGTGCCACTAACAGGGAAACCTATAATTCACCCCTCCACTTT
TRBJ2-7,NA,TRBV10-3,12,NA,CAISEGRYEQYF,TGTGCCATCAGTGAAGGACGCTACGAGCAGTACTTC
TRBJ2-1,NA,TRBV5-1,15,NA,CASSKAQGNMGEQFF,TGCGCCAGCAGTAAAGCCCAGGGGAATATGGGTGAGCAGTTCTTC
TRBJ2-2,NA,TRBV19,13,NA,CASSIPGTGELFF,TGTGCCAGTAGTATACCGGGGACCGGGGAGCTGTTTTTT
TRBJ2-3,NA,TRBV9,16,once,CASSVGSTGTTDTQYF,TGTGCCAGCAGCGTAGGGAGTACGGGGACCACAGATACGCAGTATTTT
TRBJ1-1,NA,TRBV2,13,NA,CASSSSPNTEAFF,TGTGCCAGCAGTTCAAGTCCGAACACTGAAGCTTTCTTT
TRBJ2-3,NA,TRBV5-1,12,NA,CASSEGLRAQYF,TGCGCCAGCAGCGAGGGTCTCCGAGCGCAGTATTTT
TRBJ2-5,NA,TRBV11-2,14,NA,CASSLGASRETQYF,TGTGCCAGCAGCTTAGGCGCCAGTAGAGAGACCCAGTACTTC
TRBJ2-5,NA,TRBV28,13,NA,CASRERFQETQYF,TGTGCCAGCAGGGAGAGATTCCAAGAGACCCAGTACTTC
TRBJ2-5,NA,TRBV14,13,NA,CASSQGGRKTQYF,TGTGCCAGCAGCCAAGGGGGCAGAAAGACCCAGTACTTC
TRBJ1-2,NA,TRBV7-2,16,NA,CASSLGSVGLAYGYTF,TGTGCCAGCAGCTTAGGTTCAGTAGGCCTTGCCTATGGCTACACCTTC
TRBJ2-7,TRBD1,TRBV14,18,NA,CASSQDVGTGSIREEQYF,TGTGCCAGCAGCCAAGATGTAGGGACAGGGTCCATTCGGGAGGAGCAGTACTTC
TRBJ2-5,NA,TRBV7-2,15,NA,CASSLEARVIETQYF,TGTGCCAGCAGCTTAGAGGCCCGGGTTATAGAGACCCAGTACTTC
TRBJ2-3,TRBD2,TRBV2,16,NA,CASKIPPGLGTDTQYF,TGTGCCAGCAAAATTCCTCCGGGACTAGGCACAGATACGCAGTATTTT
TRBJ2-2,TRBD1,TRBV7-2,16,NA,CASSLRQGAGTGELFF,TGTGCCAGCAGCTTAAGACAGGGGGCAGGCACCGGGGAGCTGTTTTTT
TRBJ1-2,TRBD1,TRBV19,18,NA,CASSRTGQGGFFSDGYTF,TGTGCCAGTAGTCGTACGGGACAGGGTGGTTTTTTCTCGGATGGCTACACCTTC
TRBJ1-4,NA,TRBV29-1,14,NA,CSVEGDTTNEKLFF,TGCAGCGTTGAGGGGGATACAACTAATGAAAAACTGTTTTTT
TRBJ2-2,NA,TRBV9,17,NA,CASSVVGAFSNTGELFF,TGTGCCAGCAGCGTAGTCGGGGCGTTTTCGAACACCGGGGAGCTGTTTTTT
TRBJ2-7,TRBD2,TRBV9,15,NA,CASSAGWGGIHEQYF,TGTGCCAGCAGCGCAGGATGGGGGGGGATCCACGAGCAGTACTTC
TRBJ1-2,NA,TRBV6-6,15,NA,CASSYSGGSNYGYTF,TGTGCCAGCAGTTACTCCGGTGGCTCTAACTATGGCTACACCTTC
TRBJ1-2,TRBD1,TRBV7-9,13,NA,CASSRRQGHGYTF,TGTGCCAGCAGCCGACGACAGGGCCATGGCTACACCTTC
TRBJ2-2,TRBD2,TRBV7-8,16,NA,CASPATSGGGAGELFF,TGTGCCAGTCCCGCCACTAGCGGGGGTGGGGCCGGGGAGCTGTTTTTT
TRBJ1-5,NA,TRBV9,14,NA,CASSVGDQNQPQHF,TGTGCCAGCAGCGTAGGCGATCAAAATCAGCCCCAGCATTTT
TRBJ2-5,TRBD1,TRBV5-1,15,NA,CASSLGQGARETQYF,TGCGCCAGCAGCTTGGGTCAGGGGGCGCGGGAGACCCAGTACTTC
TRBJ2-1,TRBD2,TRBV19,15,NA,CASSTLAGGGNEQFF,TGTGCCAGTAGTACTCTAGCGGGAGGGGGCAATGAGCAGTTCTTC
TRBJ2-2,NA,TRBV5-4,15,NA,CASSPSAGETGELFF,TGTGCCAGCAGCCCCTCGGCAGGGGAGACCGGGGAGCTGTTTTTT
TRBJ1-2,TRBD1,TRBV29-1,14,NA,CSVEVGTGGYGYTF,TGCAGCGTTGAAGTGGGGACAGGGGGTTATGGCTACACCTTC
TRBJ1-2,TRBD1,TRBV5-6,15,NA,CASSLGGTGFYGYTF,TGTGCCAGCAGCTTGGGTGGGACAGGGTTTTATGGCTACACCTTC
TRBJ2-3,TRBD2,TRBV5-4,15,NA,CASSLLGGRGDTQYF,TGTGCCAGCAGCTTGCTGGGAGGGCGGGGAGATACGCAGTATTTT
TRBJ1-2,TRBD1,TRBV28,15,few,CASSLKTGRSGGYTF,TGTGCCAGCAGTTTAAAGACAGGGCGAAGCGGGGGCTACACCTTC
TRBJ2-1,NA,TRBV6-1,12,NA,CASRSADREQFF,TGTGCCAGCAGGTCGGCTGATCGCGAGCAGTTCTTC
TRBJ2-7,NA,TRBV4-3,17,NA,CASSQDLIGTVYYEQYF,TGCGCCAGCAGCCAAGATCTCATCGGGACTGTCTACTACGAGCAGTACTTC
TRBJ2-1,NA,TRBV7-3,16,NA,CASSIWVASSYNEQFF,TGTGCCAGCAGTATTTGGGTAGCGAGCTCCTACAATGAGCAGTTCTTC
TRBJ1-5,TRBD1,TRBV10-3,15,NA,CAIRGDRDSNQPQHF,TGTGCCATCAGGGGGGACAGGGATAGCAATCAGCCCCAGCATTTT
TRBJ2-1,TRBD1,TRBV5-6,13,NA,CASSARDSPLKVF,TGTGCCAGCAGCGCACGGGACAGCCCTCTAAAGGTCTTC
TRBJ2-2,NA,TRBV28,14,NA,CASIEGQSTGELFF,TGTGCCAGCATCGAGGGGCAGAGCACCGGGGAGCTGTTTTTT
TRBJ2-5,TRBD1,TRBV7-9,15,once,CASSNGQGIGETQYF,TGTGCCAGCAGCAATGGACAGGGGATTGGAGAGACCCAGTACTTC
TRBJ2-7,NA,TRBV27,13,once,CASSSGQNYEQYF,TGTGCCAGCAGTTCCGGACAGAACTACGAGCAGTACTTC
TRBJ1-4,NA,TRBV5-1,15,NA,CASSLNSGGGEKLFF,TGCGCCAGCAGCTTGAACTCGGGGGGAGGGGAAAAACTGTTTTTT
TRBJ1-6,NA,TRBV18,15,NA,CASSPPEGSNSPLHF,TGTGCCAGCTCACCACCGGAGGGTTCTAATTCACCCCTCCACTTT